What follows is one T cell receptor beta chain and its context. The antigen it recognizes is unknown. One base away there is no much larger clone; base qualities are not given. V was cut back by 5 bases and J by 9 bases, leaving a gap of 14 bases between them. Taken from cysteine to phenylalanine, the CDR3 has 13 residues. CDR3 DNA only is kept here, 39 bases in frame from base 1. The sample is drawn from a study of T cell repertoires in cytomegalovirus infection (dated by TCRdb to between 2019 and 2020). Concerning the study at large: Donor HLA type was relevant to the analysis, because carriage of CMV infection together with the matching HLA type was indicated by public TCR beta signatures. Broader findings and caveats from the paper: In both this cohort and an independent cohort of 352 donors, the cumulative frequency of public TCR beta family members distinguished carriers of CMV infection plus the relevant HLA type. In the ex vivo response, HLA-C-restricted CMV-specific TCR beta clonotypes were dominant, and in two of eight donors the single most frequent clonotype came from this HLA-C-restricted group.

Sequenced using an Illumina HiSeq 1500. Using fastp trimming at Q25 and MiXCR clonotype assembly, TCRdb reanalyzed the public sequencing data and kept in-frame beta chains. When rows share a CDR3 protein, they turn into one entry using the most common DNA and genes. For this sample the table gives approximately 500,000 distinct CDR3 sequences, of which about 11% were detected only once. 10% to 13% of the sample goes to the ten largest clones. The rearranged chain carries TRBV12-3 or TRBV12-4 and TRBJ1-5; a confident D gene designation cannot be given. Sequences were obtained from PBMCs. The TCR originated in a human donor in good health (CMV status not recorded). Some clones in this sample may be carry-over from other donors' samples. The CDR3 has the sequence CASSVGQVRPQHF. The DNA sequence is TGTGCCAGCAGTGTCGGGCAGGTGAGGCCCCAGCATTTT.